The source of this T cell receptor (beta chain) is a study of blood T cells in healthy people across ages. Sample-barcoded 5' priming and a J-beta primer mix drove a second PCR of roughly 6 to 12 cycles. A template-switch adaptor with 12 random nucleotides tagged each cDNA molecule. From the 5' RACE reads, TCRdb called clonotypes with MiXCR, one entry per CDR3 protein. The sample consists of around 650,000 distinct CDR3 sequences, about 43% of them appearing once. Germline lookup yields CDR1 SGHRS and CDR2 YFSETQ. The germline V and J ends were trimmed by 0 bases and 1 base, with 10 bases remaining between them. The length of the CDR3 is 15 residues. Broader study findings: The donors' CMV status was not determined, possibly confounding changes in expanded clonotypes.

In regard to this clonotype: Its antigen remains unknown.

Sequencing used blood. The TCR comes from an elderly man in good health. The rearrangement links TRBV5-1 to TRBJ2-5, with D unresolved. CDR3 DNA sequence: TGCGCCAGCAGCTTGGCCCGAGCGAGCCAAGAGACCCAGTACTTC. Translation: CASSLARASQETQYF.